This paragraph covers one T cell receptor beta chain sequence. The antigen remains undetermined. Data came from immunoSEQ multiplex PCR; TCRdb stores just in-frame clones and leaves some out. The data hold fewer than 95,000 clones, with 90% to 95% observed a single time. This sample is drawn from a study of graft-versus-host responses after intestinal transplantation. Study information: Isolated intestinal, liver-intestinal, or multivisceral transplants had been given to the recipients. Among the recipients, all got anti-thymocyte globulin induction and then tacrolimus and steroids for roughly three years. General study findings and limits: Some GvH clones appeared in ileal mucosa or blood before recipient bone marrow.

The CDR3 has 14 amino acids. The sequencing here drew on unstimulated CD8+ T cells sorted from spleen or lymph node cells, taken before intestinal transplant. The rearrangement joins TRBV21-1 to TRBJ2-5; the D segment call TRBD1 is taken from the table without a DNA check. TRBV21-1 is a listed pseudogene. The source is a human donor who received an intestinal transplant. The chain's CDR3 is CASSDRGRPETQYF. CDR3 coding DNA: TGTGCCAGCAGCGACAGGGGGCGCCCAGAGACCCAGTACTTC.